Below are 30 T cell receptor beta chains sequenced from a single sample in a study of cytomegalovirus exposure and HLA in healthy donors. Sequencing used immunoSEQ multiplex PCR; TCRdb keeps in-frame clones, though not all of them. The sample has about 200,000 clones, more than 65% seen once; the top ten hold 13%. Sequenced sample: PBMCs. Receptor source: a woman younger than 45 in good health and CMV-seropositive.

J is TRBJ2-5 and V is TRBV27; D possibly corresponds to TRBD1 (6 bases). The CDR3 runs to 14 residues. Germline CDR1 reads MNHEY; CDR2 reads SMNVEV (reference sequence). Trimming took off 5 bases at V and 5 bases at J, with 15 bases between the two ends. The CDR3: CASSPVDRRETQYF. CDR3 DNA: TGTGCCAGCAGTCCCGTAGACAGGCGGGAGACCCAGTACTTC.

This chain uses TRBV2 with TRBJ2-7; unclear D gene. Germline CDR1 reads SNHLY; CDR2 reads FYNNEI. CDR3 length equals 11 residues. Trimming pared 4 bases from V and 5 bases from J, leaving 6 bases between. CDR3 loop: CASSVSDEQYF. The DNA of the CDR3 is TGTGCCAGCAGTGTCTCAGACGAGCAGTACTTC.

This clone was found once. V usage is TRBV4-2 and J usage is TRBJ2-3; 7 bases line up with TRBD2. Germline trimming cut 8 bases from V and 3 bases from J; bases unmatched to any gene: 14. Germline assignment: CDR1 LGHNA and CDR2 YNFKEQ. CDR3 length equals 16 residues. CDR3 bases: TGTGCCAGCCCGGGGAGGCGGGAGAGAGTAACAGATACGCAGTATTTT. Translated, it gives CASPGRRERVTDTQYF.

As DNA, the CDR3 is TGTGCCAGCAGCTTAGGACGGACATATAGCACAGATACGCAGTATTTT. Its protein product is CASSLGRTYSTDTQYF. V and J are TRBV11-3 and TRBJ2-3; D is possibly TRBD1 (5 bases). V shed 1 base and J shed 0 bases, with 11 bases lying between them. CDR3 length: 16 amino acids. Germline CDR1 and CDR2: SGHNT and YENEEA.

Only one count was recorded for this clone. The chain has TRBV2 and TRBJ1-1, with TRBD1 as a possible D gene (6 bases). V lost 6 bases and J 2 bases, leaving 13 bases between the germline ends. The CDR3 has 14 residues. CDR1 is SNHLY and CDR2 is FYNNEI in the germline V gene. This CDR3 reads CASRPDRPNTEAFF. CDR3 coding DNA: TGTGCCAGCAGGCCGGACAGACCTAACACTGAAGCTTTCTTT.

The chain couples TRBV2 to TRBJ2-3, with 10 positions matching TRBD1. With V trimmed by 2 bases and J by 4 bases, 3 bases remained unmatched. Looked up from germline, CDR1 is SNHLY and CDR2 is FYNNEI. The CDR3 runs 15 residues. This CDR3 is CASSEQTGGADTQYF. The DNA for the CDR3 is TGTGCCAGCAGTGAACAGACAGGGGGCGCAGATACGCAGTATTTT.

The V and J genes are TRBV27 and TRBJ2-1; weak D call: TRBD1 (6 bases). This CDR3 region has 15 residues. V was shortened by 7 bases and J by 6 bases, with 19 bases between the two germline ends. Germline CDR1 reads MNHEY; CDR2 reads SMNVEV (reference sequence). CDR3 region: CASMADSYVPNEQFF. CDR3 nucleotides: TGTGCCAGCATGGCGGACAGCTATGTTCCCAATGAGCAGTTCTTC.

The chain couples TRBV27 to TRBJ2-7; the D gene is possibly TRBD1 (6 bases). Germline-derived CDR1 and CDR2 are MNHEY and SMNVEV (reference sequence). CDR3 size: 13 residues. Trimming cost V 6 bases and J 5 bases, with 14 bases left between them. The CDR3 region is CASRASQGNEQYF. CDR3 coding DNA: TGTGCCAGCAGGGCGTCACAGGGAAACGAGCAGTACTTC.

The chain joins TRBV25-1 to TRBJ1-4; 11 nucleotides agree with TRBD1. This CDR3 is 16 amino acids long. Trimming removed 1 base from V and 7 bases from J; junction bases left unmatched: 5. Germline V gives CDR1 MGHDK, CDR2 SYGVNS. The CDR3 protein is CASSEFGTGGFEKLFF. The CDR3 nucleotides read TGTGCCAGCAGTGAATTCGGGACAGGGGGTTTTGAAAAACTGTTTTTT.

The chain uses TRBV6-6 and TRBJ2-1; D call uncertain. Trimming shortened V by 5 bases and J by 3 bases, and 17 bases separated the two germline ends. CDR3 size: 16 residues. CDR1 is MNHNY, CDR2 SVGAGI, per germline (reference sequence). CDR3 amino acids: CASSRGAIDYYNEQFF. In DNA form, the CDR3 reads TGTGCCAGCAGTCGAGGTGCCATCGATTACTACAATGAGCAGTTCTTC.

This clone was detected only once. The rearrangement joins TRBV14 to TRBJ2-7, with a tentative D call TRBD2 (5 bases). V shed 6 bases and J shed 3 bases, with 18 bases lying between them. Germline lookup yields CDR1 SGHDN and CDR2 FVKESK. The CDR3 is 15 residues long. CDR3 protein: CASSQLSGKDYEQYF. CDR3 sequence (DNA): TGTGCCAGCAGTCAACTTTCGGGGAAGGACTACGAGCAGTACTTC.

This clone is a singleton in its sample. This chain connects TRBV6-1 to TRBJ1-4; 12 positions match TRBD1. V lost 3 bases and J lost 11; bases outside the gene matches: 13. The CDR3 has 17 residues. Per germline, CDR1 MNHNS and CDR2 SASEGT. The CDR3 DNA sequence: TGTGCCAGCAGTGACCAACCCCCGGGACAGGGGGCGCAGAAACTGTTTTTT. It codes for CASSDQPPGQGAQKLFF.

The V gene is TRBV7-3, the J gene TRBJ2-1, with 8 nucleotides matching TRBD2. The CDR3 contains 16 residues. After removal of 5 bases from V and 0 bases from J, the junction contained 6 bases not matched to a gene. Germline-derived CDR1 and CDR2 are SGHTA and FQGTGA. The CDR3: CASSPRGGNSYNEQFF. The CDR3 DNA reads TGTGCCAGCAGCCCCCGCGGGGGGAACTCCTACAATGAGCAGTTCTTC. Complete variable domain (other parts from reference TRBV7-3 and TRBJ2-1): GAGVSQTPSNKVTEKGKYVELRCDPISGHTALYWYRQSLGQGPEFLIYFQGTGAADDSGLPNDRFFAVRPEGSVSTLKIQRTERGDSAVYLCASSPRGGNSYNEQFFGPGTRLTVL.

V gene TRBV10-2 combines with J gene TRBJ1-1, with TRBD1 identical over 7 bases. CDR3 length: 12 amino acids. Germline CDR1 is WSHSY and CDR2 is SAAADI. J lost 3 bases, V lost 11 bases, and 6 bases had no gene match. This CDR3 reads CAGGTGDTEAFF. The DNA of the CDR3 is TGCGCCGGGGGTACAGGGGACACTGAAGCTTTCTTT.

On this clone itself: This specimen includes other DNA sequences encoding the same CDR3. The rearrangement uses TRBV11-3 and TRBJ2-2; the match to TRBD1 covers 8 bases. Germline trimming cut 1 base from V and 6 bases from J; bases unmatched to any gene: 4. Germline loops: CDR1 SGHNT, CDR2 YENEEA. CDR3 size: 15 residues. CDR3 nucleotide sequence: TGTGCCAGCAGCTTAGGTCAGGGGGCTTCCGGGGAGCTGTTTTTT. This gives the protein CASSLGQGASGELFF.

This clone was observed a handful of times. The CDR3 region has the DNA TGTGCCATCAGTACGGGACAGGGAATCGCTGAAGCTTTCTTT. Encoded protein: CAISTGQGIAEAFF. The chain employs TRBV10-3 and TRBJ1-1; 9 nucleotides match TRBD1. CDR3 length: 14 amino acids. The ends lost 5 bases at V and 6 bases at J; junction bases unmatched: 7. The V gene's germline CDR1 is ENHRY and CDR2 SYGVKD.

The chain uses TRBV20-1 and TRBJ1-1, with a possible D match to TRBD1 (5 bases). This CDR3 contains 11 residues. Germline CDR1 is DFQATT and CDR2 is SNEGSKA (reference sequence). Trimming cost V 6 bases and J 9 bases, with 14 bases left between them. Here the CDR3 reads CSARGSLKAFF. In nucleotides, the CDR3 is TGCAGTGCACGGGGGTCCCTTAAAGCTTTCTTT.

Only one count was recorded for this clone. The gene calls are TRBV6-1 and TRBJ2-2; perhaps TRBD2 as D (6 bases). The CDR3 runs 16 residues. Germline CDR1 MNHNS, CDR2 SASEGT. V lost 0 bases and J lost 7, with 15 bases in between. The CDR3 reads CASSEAQRWRGGELFF. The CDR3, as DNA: TGTGCCAGCAGTGAAGCGCAACGGTGGAGGGGCGGGGAGCTGTTTTTT.

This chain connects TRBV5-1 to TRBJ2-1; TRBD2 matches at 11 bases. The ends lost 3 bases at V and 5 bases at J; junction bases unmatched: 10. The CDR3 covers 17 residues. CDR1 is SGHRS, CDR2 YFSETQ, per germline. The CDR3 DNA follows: TGCGCCAGCAGCTGGATCCCGGGACTAGCGGAGAACAATGAGCAGTTCTTC. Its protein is CASSWIPGLAENNEQFF.

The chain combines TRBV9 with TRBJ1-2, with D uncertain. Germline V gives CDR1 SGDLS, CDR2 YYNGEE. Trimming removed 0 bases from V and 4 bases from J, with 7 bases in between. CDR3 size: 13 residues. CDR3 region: CASSVGSVYGYTF. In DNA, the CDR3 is TGTGCCAGCAGCGTAGGGTCAGTCTATGGCTACACCTTC.

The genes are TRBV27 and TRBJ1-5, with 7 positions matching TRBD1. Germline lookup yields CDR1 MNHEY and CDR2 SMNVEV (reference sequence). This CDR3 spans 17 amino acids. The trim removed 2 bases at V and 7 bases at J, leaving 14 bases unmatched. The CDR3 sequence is CASSLAYRQGNIQPQHF. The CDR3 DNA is TGTGCCAGCAGTTTAGCATATAGACAGGGCAATATACAGCCCCAGCATTTT.

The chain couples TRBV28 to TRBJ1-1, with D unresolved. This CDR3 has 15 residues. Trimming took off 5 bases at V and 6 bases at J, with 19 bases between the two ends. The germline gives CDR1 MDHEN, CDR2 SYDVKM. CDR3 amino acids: CASSVTGAGIPEAFF. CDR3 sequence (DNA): TGTGCCAGCAGTGTAACCGGTGCGGGAATCCCTGAAGCTTTCTTT.

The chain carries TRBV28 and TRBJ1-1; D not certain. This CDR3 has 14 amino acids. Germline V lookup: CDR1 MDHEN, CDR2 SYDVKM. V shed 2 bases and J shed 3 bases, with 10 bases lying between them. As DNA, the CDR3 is TGTGCCAGCAGTTTACGTCTGGGAGACACTGAAGCTTTCTTT. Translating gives CASSLRLGDTEAFF.

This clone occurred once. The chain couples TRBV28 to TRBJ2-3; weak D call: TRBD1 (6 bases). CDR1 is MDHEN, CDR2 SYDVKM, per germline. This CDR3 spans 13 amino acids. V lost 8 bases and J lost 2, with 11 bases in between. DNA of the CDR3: TGTGCCAGCGGGGGCCAAATCACAGATACGCAGTATTTT. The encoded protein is CASGGQITDTQYF.

CDR3 protein: CATSRDLDRAREAFF. DNA for the CDR3: TGTGCCACCAGCAGAGATTTAGACAGGGCGAGGGAAGCTTTCTTT. The chain links TRBV15 to TRBJ1-1; 7 bases line up with TRBD1. This CDR3 spans 15 amino acids. J was trimmed by 8 bases and V by 0 bases; bases with no gene match: 9. Germline CDR1 is LNHNV and CDR2 is YYDKDF (reference sequence).

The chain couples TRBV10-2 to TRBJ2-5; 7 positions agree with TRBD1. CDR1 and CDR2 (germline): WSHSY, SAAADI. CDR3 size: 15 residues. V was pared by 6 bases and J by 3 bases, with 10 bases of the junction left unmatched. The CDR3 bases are TGCGCCAGCAGAGCTATTGGGACAGAAGAAGAGACCCAGTACTTC. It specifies CASRAIGTEEETQYF.

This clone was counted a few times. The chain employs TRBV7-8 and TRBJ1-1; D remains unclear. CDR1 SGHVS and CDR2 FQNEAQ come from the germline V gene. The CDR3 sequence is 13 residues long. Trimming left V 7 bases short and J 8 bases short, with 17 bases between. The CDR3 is CASTPGSTTEAFF. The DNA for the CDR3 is TGTGCCAGCACCCCGGGGTCAACAACGGAAGCTTTCTTT.

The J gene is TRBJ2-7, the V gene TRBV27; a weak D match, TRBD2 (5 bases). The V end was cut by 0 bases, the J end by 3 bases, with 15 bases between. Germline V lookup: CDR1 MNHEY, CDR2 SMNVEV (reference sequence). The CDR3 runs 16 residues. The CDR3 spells CASSLSRSGNHYEQYF. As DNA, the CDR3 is TGTGCCAGCAGTTTATCGCGGAGCGGCAACCACTACGAGCAGTACTTC.

CDR3 sequence (DNA): TGTGCCAGCAGCCTCCGACTAGCGGCCGGGGAGCTGTTTTTT. Translation gives CASSLRLAAGELFF. V gene TRBV9 combines with J gene TRBJ2-2; 9 nucleotides match TRBD2. The CDR3 extends over 14 amino acids. Trimming took 4 bases from V and 6 from J; bases not matched to a gene: 4. In germline, CDR1 is SGDLS, CDR2 YYNGEE. Together with reference TRBV9 and TRBJ2-2, the CDR3 gives the full variable domain: DSGVTQTPKHLITATGQRVTLRCSPRSGDLSVYWYQQSLDQGLQFLIQYYNGEERAKGNILERFSAQQFPDLHSELNLSSLELGDSALYFCASSLRLAAGELFFGEGSRLTVL.

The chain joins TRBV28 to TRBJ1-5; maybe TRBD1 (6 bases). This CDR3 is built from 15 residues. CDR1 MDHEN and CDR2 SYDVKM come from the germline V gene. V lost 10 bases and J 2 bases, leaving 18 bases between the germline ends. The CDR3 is CATNDRPGGNQPQHF. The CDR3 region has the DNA TGTGCCACCAACGACAGGCCAGGGGGCAATCAGCCCCAGCATTTT.